The rows below give T cell receptor beta chains drawn from one sample of a study of T cell responses to AZD1222 COVID-19 vaccine. TCRdb's table, derived via immunoSEQ multiplex PCR, lists solely in-frame clones and lacks some. The sample lists 130,000 to 150,000 clones; 90% to 95% were seen once. The sequenced sample was peripheral blood, obtained on day 0 of AZD1222 vaccination. Receptors were obtained from an adult in good health. Both conserved end residues are part of each CDR3. A D gene is named only where the DNA matches it firmly. Some rows have no size entry. The others give once, few or many, or a class for an expanded clone.

clone size: .
J gene: TRBJ2-5
D gene: .
V gene: TRBV3-1/TRBV3-2
CDR3 DNA: TGTGCCAGCAGCCAAGAGTGGGGGAAGGAAGAGACCCAGTACTTC
CDR3 protein: CASSQEWGKEETQYF

clone size: .
J gene: TRBJ2-3
D gene: TRBD2
V gene: TRBV5-1
CDR3 DNA: TGCGCAACGGGACTAGCGGGAACAGGGAGCACAGATACGCAGTATTTT
CDR3 protein: CATGLAGTGSTDTQYF

clone size: .
J gene: TRBJ1-2
D gene: .
V gene: TRBV11-2
CDR3 DNA: TGTGCCAGCAGCAAAATCGGCGACTATGGCTACACCTTC
CDR3 protein: CASSKIGDYGYTF

clone size: .
J gene: TRBJ2-1
D gene: TRBD2
V gene: TRBV3-1/TRBV3-2
CDR3 DNA: TGTGCCAGCAGTGACGGGCGGGGGGGCGGCGATGAGCAGTTCTTC
CDR3 protein: CASSDGRGGGDEQFF

clone size: .
J gene: TRBJ2-7
D gene: TRBD1
V gene: TRBV7-9
CDR3 DNA: TGTGCCAGCAGCCATACTCAGGGGGTCGGCTACGAGCAGTACTTC
CDR3 protein: CASSHTQGVGYEQYF

clone size: .
J gene: TRBJ1-2
D gene: .
V gene: TRBV9
CDR3 DNA: TGTGCCAGCAGCATCTCCGGGGCCGCTAACTATGGCTACACCTTC
CDR3 protein: CASSISGAANYGYTF

clone size: .
J gene: TRBJ1-2
D gene: .
V gene: TRBV7-9
CDR3 DNA: TGTGCCAGCAGCCCAGGGAGGTCGACCTTC
CDR3 protein: CASSPGRSTF

clone size: .
J gene: TRBJ2-7
D gene: .
V gene: TRBV19
CDR3 DNA: TGTGCCAGTAGTATGGGGGACGGGACCTACGAGCAGTACTTC
CDR3 protein: CASSMGDGTYEQYF

clone size: once
J gene: TRBJ1-1
D gene: .
V gene: TRBV14
CDR3 DNA: TGTGCCAGCAGCCAAGAGGGTTATCTGAACACTGAAGCTTTCTTT
CDR3 protein: CASSQEGYLNTEAFF

clone size: .
J gene: TRBJ2-7
D gene: .
V gene: TRBV30
CDR3 DNA: TGTGCCTGGAGTCTTGGAGCGGGCTCCTACGAGCAGTACTTC
CDR3 protein: CAWSLGAGSYEQYF

clone size: .
J gene: TRBJ2-3
D gene: .
V gene: TRBV25-1
CDR3 DNA: TGTGCCAGCAGTGGGGGACCGTCCGGGGATACGCAGTATTTT
CDR3 protein: CASSGGPSGDTQYF

clone size: .
J gene: TRBJ2-2
D gene: TRBD2
V gene: TRBV7-3
CDR3 DNA: TGTGCCAGCAGCTCGACTACTAGCGGGAGAAACACCGGGGAGCTGTTTTTT
CDR3 protein: CASSSTTSGRNTGELFF

clone size: .
J gene: TRBJ2-2
D gene: .
V gene: TRBV18
CDR3 DNA: TGTGCCAGCTCAGATTCAGCGGGCAGCACCGGGGAGCTGTTTTTT
CDR3 protein: CASSDSAGSTGELFF

clone size: .
J gene: TRBJ2-1
D gene: .
V gene: TRBV7-9
CDR3 DNA: TGTGCCAGCAGCTCCCCGCTCGCCAGGAATGAGCAGTTCTTC
CDR3 protein: CASSSPLARNEQFF

clone size: .
J gene: TRBJ2-1
D gene: .
V gene: TRBV2
CDR3 DNA: TGTGCCAGCAGTGAAAGGGCAGCGGCTTCGTATGAGCAGTTCTTC
CDR3 protein: CASSERAAASYEQFF

clone size: .
J gene: TRBJ1-4
D gene: TRBD1
V gene: TRBV5-1
CDR3 DNA: TGCGCCAGCAGCAGTACAGGGGGCGTTGAAAAACTGTTTTTT
CDR3 protein: CASSSTGGVEKLFF

clone size: few
J gene: TRBJ2-3
D gene: .
V gene: TRBV30
CDR3 DNA: TGTGCCTGGAGTGTACCCGGGAGCACAGATACGCAGTATTTT
CDR3 protein: CAWSVPGSTDTQYF

clone size: once
J gene: TRBJ1-3
D gene: .
V gene: TRBV4-1
CDR3 DNA: TGCGCCAGCAGCCAGTCGGACGTGAGCTCTGGAAACACCATATATTTT
CDR3 protein: CASSQSDVSSGNTIYF

clone size: .
J gene: TRBJ1-2
D gene: TRBD1
V gene: TRBV7-8
CDR3 DNA: TGTGCCAGCAGCCGCAGACAGGGGGCTGGCTATGGCTACACCTTC
CDR3 protein: CASSRRQGAGYGYTF

clone size: .
J gene: TRBJ1-6
D gene: TRBD1
V gene: TRBV7-9
CDR3 DNA: TGTGCCAGCAGCCACAGCCGGGACAGTATCACTGATAATTCACCCCTCCACTTT
CDR3 protein: CASSHSRDSITDNSPLHF

clone size: .
J gene: TRBJ2-7
D gene: .
V gene: TRBV6-5
CDR3 DNA: TGTGCCAGCAGCCTTCGGGACCCAGGGACCTACGAGCAGTACTTC
CDR3 protein: CASSLRDPGTYEQYF

clone size: .
J gene: TRBJ1-5
D gene: .
V gene: TRBV7-8
CDR3 DNA: TGTGCCAGCAGCTTAGCGGGCCAGAGCAATCAGCCCCAGCATTTT
CDR3 protein: CASSLAGQSNQPQHF

clone size: .
J gene: TRBJ2-7
D gene: TRBD2
V gene: TRBV7-9
CDR3 DNA: TGTGCCAGCAGCTCATTTATAGAAGCGGGGACCCCCTACGAGCAGTACTTC
CDR3 protein: CASSSFIEAGTPYEQYF

clone size: .
J gene: TRBJ2-1
D gene: TRBD2
V gene: TRBV7-2
CDR3 DNA: TGTGCCAGCAGCTTTAGCGGGGACCGCAATGAGCAGTTCTTC
CDR3 protein: CASSFSGDRNEQFF

clone size: .
J gene: TRBJ2-2
D gene: .
V gene: TRBV7-9
CDR3 DNA: TGTGCCAGCAGCTTAGTGGACGGCTACACCGGGGAGCTGTTTTTT
CDR3 protein: CASSLVDGYTGELFF

clone size: .
J gene: TRBJ1-5
D gene: TRBD1
V gene: TRBV13
CDR3 DNA: TGTGCCAGCAGCTTAGGAGGACAGGGAAATCAGCCCCAGCATTTT
CDR3 protein: CASSLGGQGNQPQHF

clone size: .
J gene: TRBJ1-1
D gene: .
V gene: TRBV7-2
CDR3 DNA: TGTGCCAGCAGCTTAAGTGGGTACACTGAAGCTTTCTTT
CDR3 protein: CASSLSGYTEAFF

clone size: .
J gene: TRBJ2-1
D gene: TRBD1
V gene: TRBV4-1
CDR3 DNA: TGCGCCAGCAGCCAAGGGGACAGGGAATACAATGAGCAGTTCTTC
CDR3 protein: CASSQGDREYNEQFF